The clone carrying this TCR beta chain appeared once. Its antigen is currently unknown. This CDR3 contains 15 residues. The germline CDR1 and CDR2 sequences are MNHEY and SMNVEV (reference sequence). Trimming removed 5 bases from V and 5 bases from J; junction bases left unmatched: 9. Following extraction, RNA underwent reverse transcription to cDNA, which served as the sequencing template. Assay: immunoSEQ multiplex PCR; the TCRdb copy retains only in-frame clones and omits some. The sample records roughly 7,500 clones, roughly two thirds being singletons. The sample originates from a study of CD8+ T cells in alopecia areata. Whole-study results and caveats: Against the mouse data, patients shared TCRs less clearly, possibly for HLA reasons.

Both peripheral blood and punch biopsies of lesional scalp skin were obtained from patients who had alopecia areata. The source of this sequence is a human donor with alopecia areata. The material was skin, obtained at week 0. V and J are TRBV27 and TRBJ1-5; 7 nucleotides agree with TRBD1. CDR3 nucleotide sequence: TGTGCCAGCAGTAAACAGGGGTATATTTATCAGCCCCAGCATTTT. It translates to CASSKQGYIYQPQHF.